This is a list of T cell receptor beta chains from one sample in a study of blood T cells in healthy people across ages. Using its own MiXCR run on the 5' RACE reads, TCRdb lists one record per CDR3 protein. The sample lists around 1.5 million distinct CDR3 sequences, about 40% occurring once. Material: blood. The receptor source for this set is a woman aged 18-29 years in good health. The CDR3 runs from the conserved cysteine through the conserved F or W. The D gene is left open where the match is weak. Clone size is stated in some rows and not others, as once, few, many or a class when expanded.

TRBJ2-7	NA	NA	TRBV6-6	TGTGCCAGCAGTTACCTCCCGGGTGAGCAGTACTTC	CASSYLPGEQYF
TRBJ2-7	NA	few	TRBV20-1	TGCAGTGCTAGATTGTATACCGGGCAATCCTACGAGCAGTACTTC	CSARLYTGQSYEQYF
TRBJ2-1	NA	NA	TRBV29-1	TGCAGCGTTGCTAAACACCCCGGCAGCGGCTCTTACAATGAGCAGTTCTTC	CSVAKHPGSGSYNEQFF
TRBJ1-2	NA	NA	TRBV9	TGTGCCAGCAGCGATCGGTCAGGGAACTATGGCTACACCTTC	CASSDRSGNYGYTF
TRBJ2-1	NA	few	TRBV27	TGTGCCAGCAGTTTACGACCCCACAATGAGCAGTTCTTC	CASSLRPHNEQFF
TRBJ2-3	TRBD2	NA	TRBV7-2	TGTGCCAGCAGCTTAGGACTAGCGGGAGGGCCGGTTCGGGATACGCAGTATTTT	CASSLGLAGGPVRDTQYF
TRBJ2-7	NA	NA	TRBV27	TGTGCCAGCAGCAACACAGCCTCCGAGCAGTACTTC	CASSNTASEQYF
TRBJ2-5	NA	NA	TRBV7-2	TGTGCCAGCAGCATAGGAGCTAGGGGGCAAGAGACCCAGTACTTC	CASSIGARGQETQYF
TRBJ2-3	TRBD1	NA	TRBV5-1	TGCGCCAGCAGCCTGGACAGGGGAGACACAAATACGCAGTATTTT	CASSLDRGDTNTQYF
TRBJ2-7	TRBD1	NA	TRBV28	TGTGCCAGCAGCGAGGGACAGGGAGGCCTACACGAGCAGTACTTC	CASSEGQGGLHEQYF
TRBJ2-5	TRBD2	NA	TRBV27	TGTGCCAGCAGTAGAAGACTAGCGCCAGAGACCCAGTACTTC	CASSRRLAPETQYF
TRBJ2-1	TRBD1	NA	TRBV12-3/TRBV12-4	TGTGCCAGCAGTATGGGACAGGGTGGCTACAATGAGCAGTTCTTC	CASSMGQGGYNEQFF
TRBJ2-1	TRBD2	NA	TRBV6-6	TGTGCCAGCAGTCACCAGGGGACTAGTGATGAGCAGTTCTTC	CASSHQGTSDEQFF
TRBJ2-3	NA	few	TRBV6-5	TGTGCCAGCAGTTACTCGAGTTTACAGGGCCATGATACGCAGTATTTT	CASSYSSLQGHDTQYF
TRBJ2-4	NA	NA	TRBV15	TGTGCCACCAGCAGAGGCCCCCCCCCGCAGTACTTC	CATSRGPPPQYF
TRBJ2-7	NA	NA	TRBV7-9	TGTGCCAGCAGCTTATATCAAGCCAGGTCGTTAGGGGAGCAGTACTTC	CASSLYQARSLGEQYF
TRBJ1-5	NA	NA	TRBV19	TGTGCCAGTAGCCCCCGGGACATGGCTCAGCCCCAGCATTTT	CASSPRDMAQPQHF
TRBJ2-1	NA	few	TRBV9	TGTGCCAGCAGCAAGGAGGGGGAGCAGTTCTTC	CASSKEGEQFF
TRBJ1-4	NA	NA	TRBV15	TGTGCCACCAGCAGCGGATTCGAGGACAGTGAAAAACTGTTTTTT	CATSSGFEDSEKLFF
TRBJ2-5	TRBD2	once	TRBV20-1	TGCAGTGCTGGGACTAGCGGGGGGGCCTTGAGAGAGACCCAGTACTTC	CSAGTSGGALRETQYF